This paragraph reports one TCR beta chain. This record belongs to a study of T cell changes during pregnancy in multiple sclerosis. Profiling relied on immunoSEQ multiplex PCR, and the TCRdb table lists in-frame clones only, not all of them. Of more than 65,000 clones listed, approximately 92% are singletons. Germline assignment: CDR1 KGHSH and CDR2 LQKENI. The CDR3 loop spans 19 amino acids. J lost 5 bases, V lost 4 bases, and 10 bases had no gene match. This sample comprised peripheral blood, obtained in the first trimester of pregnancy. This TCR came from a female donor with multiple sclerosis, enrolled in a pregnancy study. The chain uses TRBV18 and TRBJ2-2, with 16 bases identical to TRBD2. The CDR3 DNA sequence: TGTGCCAGCTCACGATCGGGACTAGCGGGAGGGCCGTGGACCGGGGAGCTGTTTTTT. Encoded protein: CASSRSGLAGGPWTGELFF.